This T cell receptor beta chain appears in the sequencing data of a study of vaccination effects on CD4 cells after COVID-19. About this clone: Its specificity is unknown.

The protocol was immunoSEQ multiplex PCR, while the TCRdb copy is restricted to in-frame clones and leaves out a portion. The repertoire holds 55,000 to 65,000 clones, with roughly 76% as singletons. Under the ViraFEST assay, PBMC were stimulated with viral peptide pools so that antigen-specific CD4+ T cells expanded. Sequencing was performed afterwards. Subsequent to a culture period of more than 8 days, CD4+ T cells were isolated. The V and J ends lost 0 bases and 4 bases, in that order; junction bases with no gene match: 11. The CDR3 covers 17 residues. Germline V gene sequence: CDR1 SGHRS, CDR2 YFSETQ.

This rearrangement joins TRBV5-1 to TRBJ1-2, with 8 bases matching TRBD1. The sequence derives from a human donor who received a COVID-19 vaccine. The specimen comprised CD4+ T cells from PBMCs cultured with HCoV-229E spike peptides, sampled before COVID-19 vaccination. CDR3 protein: CASSLGLGQGGGYGYTF. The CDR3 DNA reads TGCGCCAGCAGCTTGGGCCTTGGACAGGGAGGCGGCTATGGCTACACCTTC.